This T cell receptor beta chain was captured in a study of blood T cell repertoires in COVID-19. For the study at large: Sources were T cells, B-cell-depleted T cells, or PBMCs; the material itself was cDNA or gDNA.

TCRdb's copy holds only in-frame clones and misses some; the assay was immunoSEQ multiplex PCR. The table includes tens of thousands of clones, about 91% detected once. Trimming took 2 bases from V and 3 from J, leaving 7 bases between them. CDR3 length equals 13 residues. The germline V gene has CDR1 SEHNR and CDR2 FQNEAQ (reference sequence). The sequence derives from a man in his sixties with active COVID-19. The V gene is TRBV7-9, the J gene TRBJ1-2; D is possibly TRBD1 (6 bases). Sample: peripheral blood. Here the CDR3 DNA reads TGTGCCAGCAGCTTAAACAGGGACTATGGCTACACCTTC. Its protein product is CASSLNRDYGYTF. The full variable domain, rest sourced from reference TRBV7-9 and TRBJ1-2, is DTGVSQNPRHKITKRGQNVTFRCDPISEHNRLYWYRQTLGQGPEFLTYFQNEAQLEKSRLLSDRFSAERPKGSFSTLEIQRTEQGDSAMYLCASSLNRDYGYTFGSGTRLTVV.